The 6 T cell receptor beta chains reported below all come from one sample, sequenced in a study of blood T cell repertoires in COVID-19 (TCRdb year 2020). Libraries were constructed by the immunoSEQ multiplex PCR assay. TCRdb mirrors the immuneACCESS table, restricted to in-frame sequences. Some clones are absent from its copies; in checked studies, under half trace to an unresolved V gene, and the reason for the others is unknown. Across this sample there are over 130,000 clones, with over 75% seen only once. The ten largest clonotypes hold 3.9% of the sample. Sequenced input: PBMCs or T cells enriched from blood (not recorded which). The receptors shown here come from a man aged 50 to 59 in a cohort exposed to, infected with or recovered from COVID-19 (not recorded which).

The sample holds many counts of this clone. V is TRBV27 and J is TRBJ2-5, with D possibly being TRBD2 (5 bases). The V gene lost 8 bases and the J gene lost 3 bases, with 13 bases spanning the gap. This CDR3 region has 13 residues. Germline V gene data show CDR1 as MNHEY and CDR2 as SMNVEV (reference sequence). The CDR3: CASRHGGKETQYF. The CDR3 nucleotides read TGTGCCAGCCGTCATGGAGGAAAAGAGACCCAGTACTTC.

The chain recombines TRBV9 with TRBJ2-5; weak D call: TRBD1 (5 bases). CDR1 is SGDLS and CDR2 is YYNGEE in the germline V gene. The CDR3 sequence is 13 residues long. V shed 0 bases and J shed 4 bases, with 7 bases lying between them. CDR3 sequence reads: CASSVAQGETQYF. The DNA for the CDR3 is TGTGCCAGCAGCGTAGCTCAGGGAGAGACCCAGTACTTC.

This rearrangement joins TRBV28 to TRBJ1-1; 9 nucleotides align to TRBD1. The trim removed 7 bases at V and 6 bases at J, leaving 9 bases unmatched. Germline-derived CDR1 and CDR2 are MDHEN and SYDVKM. The CDR3 is made up of 14 amino acids. The CDR3 region is CASTPGQGLSEAFF. As DNA, the CDR3 is TGTGCCAGCACCCCGGGACAGGGACTTTCTGAAGCTTTCTTT. Variable domain in full (rest from reference TRBV28 and TRBJ1-1): DVKVTQSSRYLVKRTGEKVFLECVQDMDHENMFWYRQDPGLGLRLIYFSYDVKMKEKGDIPEGYSVSREKKERFSLILESASTNQTSMYLCASTPGQGLSEAFFGQGTRLTVV.

The chain recombines TRBV2 with TRBJ2-5; D might be TRBD1 (6 bases). The length of the CDR3 is 16 residues. Trimming took off 5 bases at V and 0 bases at J, with 16 bases between the two ends. Germline values: CDR1 SNHLY, CDR2 FYNNEI. Written as DNA, the CDR3 is TGTGCCAGCAGTCCTCGGACAGTATTGTACCAAGAGACCCAGTACTTC. As protein: CASSPRTVLYQETQYF.

The CDR3 bases are TGTGCCAGTACCCTGAATGGAGAGAGCTATGGCTACACCTTC. Translation gives CASTLNGESYGYTF. The rearrangement uses TRBV19 and TRBJ1-2; D not certain. The CDR3 length is 14 residues. In germline, CDR1 is LNHDA, CDR2 SQIVND (reference sequence). The V gene lost 7 bases and the J gene lost 4 bases, with 16 bases spanning the gap.

The chain has TRBV5-5 and TRBJ1-1, with TRBD1 as a possible D gene (6 bases). Germline CDR1 reads SGHKS; CDR2 reads YYEKEE (reference sequence). Trimming took 0 bases from V and 5 from J, leaving 11 bases between them. This CDR3 comprises 14 residues. This CDR3 reads CASSLGQGWTEAFF. CDR3 in DNA: TGTGCCAGCAGCTTGGGCCAGGGGTGGACTGAAGCTTTCTTT.